This T cell receptor (beta chain) was profiled in a study of high-grade serous ovarian cancer treatment subgroups. Study as a whole: Each sample yielded on average roughly 8,200 unique TCR beta rearrangements from 12,000 to 15,000 reads.

Germline-derived CDR1 and CDR2 are MNHEY and SMNVEV (reference sequence). V lost 10 bases and J 10 bases, leaving 17 bases between the germline ends. CDR3 size: 12 residues. Assay used: immunoSEQ multiplex PCR; TCRdb lists only in-frame clones, some missing. The sample consists of around 4,200 clones, roughly 77% of them appearing once. Tumor tissue was taken before any definitive surgery or chemotherapy was given. For this clone: The antigen is undetermined.

Findings of the study overall: These tumor repertoires lack spatial information from bulk sequencing. Same-patient tumor repertoires overlapped at roughly 0.095 to 0.79; different patients barely overlapped. Clonal relatedness tracked neoantigen level, and by trend copy number and mutation load.

The receptor comes from a human donor with high-grade serous ovarian cancer. What was sequenced was tumor tissue. The chain carries TRBV27 and TRBJ2-1, with D possibly being TRBD2 (5 bases). CDR3 sequence: CAILGPSGEQFF. The CDR3 DNA follows: TGTGCCATCCTAGGACCCAGCGGCGAGCAGTTCTTC.